The 21 T cell receptor beta chains listed next were all sequenced from one sample in a study of cytomegalovirus exposure and HLA in healthy donors. Both 60 Vbeta primers and 13 Jbeta primers went into the PCR. Clones were sequenced by immunoSEQ multiplex PCR, and TCRdb holds only the in-frame ones, with some missing. This table has 150,000 or so clones, 80% to 90% appearing once. Sequencing was done on a sample of PBMCs. The receptors derive from a woman younger than 30 in good health and CMV-seronegative.

The chain combines TRBV5-5 with TRBJ1-5; possible D gene TRBD1, 5 bases. Germline V gene lookup returns CDR1 SGHKS and CDR2 YYEKEE (reference sequence). V gave up 3 bases and J gave up 2 bases, with 15 bases separating them. This CDR3 is 16 amino acids long. As DNA, the CDR3 is TGTGCCAGCAGCTGGGGGGTACAGGTGGGCAATCAGCCCCAGCATTTT. The encoded protein is CASSWGVQVGNQPQHF.

This sequence joins TRBV29-1 and TRBJ2-7, with D perhaps matching TRBD1 (5 bases). Germline loops: CDR1 SQVTM, CDR2 ANQGSEA. The CDR3 extends over 10 amino acids. V was shortened by 3 bases and J by 8 bases, with 8 bases between the two germline ends. The CDR3 sequence is CSVDQGKQYF. In nucleotides, the CDR3 is TGCAGCGTTGACCAGGGAAAGCAGTACTTC.

The chain couples TRBV14 to TRBJ2-1; TRBD2 might be the D (5 bases). Germline V CDR1 and CDR2: SGHDN, FVKESK. The length of the CDR3 is 16 residues. The V and J ends lost 0 bases and 4 bases respectively, with 13 bases between them. The CDR3 region has the DNA TGTGCCAGCAGCCAAGATACGAGGCGGGCTTACAATGAGCAGTTCTTC. Protein: CASSQDTRRAYNEQFF.

This chain connects TRBV7-6 to TRBJ2-1; 8 bases fit TRBD2. Germline CDR1 SGHVS, CDR2 FNYEAQ. This CDR3 has 19 amino acids. V was clipped by 6 bases and J by 5 bases; unmatched bases: 21. CDR3 sequence reads: CASSKTANPPGGFDNEQFF. In DNA form, the CDR3 reads TGTGCCAGCAGTAAAACTGCCAACCCGCCGGGAGGGTTCGACAATGAGCAGTTCTTC.

The chain is built from TRBV10-1 and TRBJ2-1; 9 nucleotides match TRBD2. Trimming removed 3 bases from V and 5 bases from J; junction bases left unmatched: 8. Germline-derived CDR1 and CDR2 are WNHNN and SYGVQD (reference sequence). This CDR3 is 16 amino acids long. CDR3 sequence (DNA): TGCGCCAGCAGTGAATCCCCTAGCGGGAACGACAATGAGCAGTTCTTC. It translates to CASSESPSGNDNEQFF.

The V call is TRBV29-1, the J call TRBJ2-5; D not certain. The CDR3 runs 11 residues. The V end lost 6 bases, the J end lost 2 bases, and 7 bases lay between the germline ends. The germline CDR1 and CDR2 sequences are SQVTM and ANQGSEA. CDR3 region: CSVATQETQYF. As DNA, the CDR3 is TGCAGCGTCGCTACTCAAGAGACCCAGTACTTC.

This clone has more than one count but fewer than ten. The chain links TRBV10-3 to TRBJ2-1, with TRBD2 matching 14 bases. V trimming: 4 bases; J trimming: 10 bases; junction bases outside the gene matches: 6. CDR3 length: 15 amino acids. Germline assignment: CDR1 ENHRY and CDR2 SYGVKD. CDR3 coding DNA: TGTGCCATCAGTGTCCAGACTAGCGGGAGGGGGGAGCAGTTCTTC. It specifies CAISVQTSGRGEQFF.

This clone appeared a single time. V usage is TRBV28 and J usage is TRBJ1-2; no reliable D call. Germline lookup yields CDR1 MDHEN and CDR2 SYDVKM. With 4 bases removed from V and 2 bases from J, the gap between germline ends came to 11 bases. The CDR3 length is 14 residues. CDR3 coding DNA: TGTGCCAGCAGTTCCTCCCCCTTAAACTATGGCTACACCTTC. This gives the protein CASSSSPLNYGYTF.

The gene calls are TRBV30 and TRBJ2-2; 7 nucleotides match TRBD1. Germline V gene data show CDR1 as GTSNPN and CDR2 as SVGIG (reference sequence). J lost 6 bases, V lost 3 bases, and 4 bases had no gene match. This CDR3 has 13 amino acids. The DNA for the CDR3 is TGTGCCTGGAGCAGACAGGGCCCCGGGGAGCTGTTTTTT. Amino acid sequence: CAWSRQGPGELFF.

The J gene is TRBJ1-6, the V gene TRBV27; possibly TRBD1 for D (5 bases). The ends were cut back, 6 bases at V and 10 bases at J, with 19 bases in the middle. The CDR3 contains 15 residues. Germline lookup yields CDR1 MNHEY and CDR2 SMNVEV (reference sequence). The CDR3 bases are TGTGCCAGCAGCGGGTTTAAGGGGCAGGAGTCACCCCTCCACTTT. Protein: CASSGFKGQESPLHF.

The chain employs TRBV4-1 and TRBJ2-1, with 13 bases identical to TRBD2. The CDR3 runs to 20 residues. Trimming took 0 bases from V and 2 from J; bases not matched to a gene: 10. Germline V gives CDR1 MGHRA, CDR2 YSYEKL. CDR3 residues: CASSQDRRLAGGPAYNEQFF. The CDR3 bases are TGCGCCAGCAGCCAAGATAGGAGACTAGCGGGAGGACCGGCCTACAATGAGCAGTTCTTC.

This clone was observed a few times. The rearrangement uses TRBV6-5 and TRBJ2-5, with a weak D call TRBD2 (5 bases). Trimming removed 0 bases at V and 5 bases at J, with 13 bases between. Per germline, CDR1 MNHEY and CDR2 SVGAGI. CDR3 length: 15 residues. CDR3 nucleotides: TGTGCCAGCAGTTACTCGGAGGCAGAGGAGGAGACCCAGTACTTC. This sequence encodes CASSYSEAEEETQYF.

The genes are TRBV10-3 and TRBJ1-2, with TRBD1 as a possible D gene (6 bases). From germline, CDR1 is ENHRY and CDR2 SYGVKD. This CDR3 is 13 amino acids long. V was shortened by 6 bases and J by 6 bases, with 14 bases between the two germline ends. The CDR3 bases are TGTGCCATCAGGGAACAGGGAGCCGATGGCTACACCTTC. Protein: CAIREQGADGYTF.

The chain recombines TRBV9 with TRBJ2-7; 7 bases are shared with TRBD2. CDR1 is SGDLS and CDR2 is YYNGEE in the germline V gene. This CDR3 spans 15 amino acids. V was clipped by 0 bases and J by 4 bases; unmatched bases: 7. The DNA for the CDR3 is TGTGCCAGCAGCGTAGCAGCGGGACTCTCATACGAGCAGTACTTC. Amino acid sequence: CASSVAAGLSYEQYF.

The chain employs TRBV28 and TRBJ1-3, with D possibly matching TRBD1 (5 bases). Germline CDR1 and CDR2: MDHEN and SYDVKM. This CDR3 contains 16 residues. V was cut by 5 bases and J by 1 base, with 15 bases left in between. The CDR3 sequence is CASSPGGGRSGNTIYF. The CDR3 DNA sequence: TGTGCCAGCAGTCCCGGGGGGGGGAGATCTGGAAACACCATATATTTT.

The rearrangement links TRBV6-1 to TRBJ2-7, with a possible D match to TRBD1 (5 bases). The V end lost 1 base, the J end lost 2 bases, and 24 bases lay between the germline ends. This CDR3 has 19 amino acids. Germline lookup yields CDR1 MNHNS and CDR2 SASEGT. This CDR3 is CASSEVSGRKGLGTYEQYF. Written as DNA, the CDR3 is TGTGCCAGCAGTGAAGTAAGTGGCCGGAAGGGGTTGGGGACCTACGAGCAGTACTTC.

The chain combines TRBV7-3 with TRBJ2-3, with D tentatively TRBD2 (5 bases). This CDR3 spans 13 amino acids. Trimming removed 2 bases from V and 8 bases from J, with 11 bases in between. Germline V gene sequence: CDR1 SGHTA, CDR2 FQGTGA. The CDR3, as DNA: TGTGCCAGCAGCTTACAGCAAGGAGGTACGCAGTATTTT. Residues: CASSLQQGGTQYF.

This clone was detected only a few times. The chain employs TRBV30 and TRBJ2-7; D gene uncertain. CDR1 and CDR2 (germline): GTSNPN, SVGIG (reference sequence). This CDR3 has 13 residues. The CDR3: CFFKQKAAYEQYF. CDR3 bases: TGTTTTTTCAAGCAGAAGGCGGCATACGAGCAGTACTTC.

V usage is TRBV5-1 and J usage is TRBJ2-1; the match to TRBD2 covers 8 bases. This CDR3 has 15 residues. CDR1 is SGHRS and CDR2 is YFSETQ in the germline V gene. With 3 bases clipped from V and 1 base from J, the junction kept 3 bases outside the gene matches. Here the CDR3 reads CASSSSGGSYNEQFF. The CDR3 nucleotides are TGCGCCAGCAGCTCGAGCGGGGGTTCCTACAATGAGCAGTTCTTC.

The V and J genes are TRBV4-3 and TRBJ2-3; perhaps TRBD2 as D (6 bases). The CDR3 is made up of 14 amino acids. Germline CDR1 is LGHNA and CDR2 is YSLEER. Trimming removed 2 bases from V and 6 bases from J, with 12 bases in between. The CDR3 DNA sequence: TGCGCCAGCAGCCAATACGGGGCGGGGGATACGCAGTATTTT. Its protein product is CASSQYGAGDTQYF.

In this sample, this clone turned up a few times. The chain is built from TRBV5-6 and TRBJ2-3, with 7 bases that match TRBD2. V trimming: 1 base; J trimming: 5 bases; junction bases outside the gene matches: 13. Germline V lookup: CDR1 SGHDT, CDR2 YYEEEE. The CDR3 has 17 residues. In nucleotides, the CDR3 is TGTGCCAGCAGCTTGTGGGTGGGTACTAGCGCTGGAGATACGCAGTATTTT. Translated: CASSLWVGTSAGDTQYF.